This T cell receptor (beta chain) was identified during a study of blood T cell repertoires in COVID-19. Study as a whole: The origin of the acute and convalescent COVID-19 samples was the United States, Italy and Spain.

The CDR3 loop spans 16 amino acids. V lost 4 bases to trimming and J lost 2 bases; unmatched junction nucleotides: 8. The germline CDR1 and CDR2 sequences are SEHNR and FQNEAQ (reference sequence). Clones were sequenced by immunoSEQ multiplex PCR, and TCRdb holds only the in-frame ones, with some missing. The table lists some 320,000 clones, 75% to 85% of them singletons. The sequencing input was peripheral blood. The chain recombines TRBV7-9 with TRBJ2-1; 7 bases are shared with TRBD1. The sequence derives from a human donor in a cohort sampled during active COVID-19. CDR3 in DNA: TGTGCCAGCAGCTCCGACAGGGTAAAGCCCTACAATGAGCAGTTCTTC. Its translation: CASSSDRVKPYNEQFF.